A selection of T cell receptor beta chains follows, all from one sample in a study of identical twins. A single record per CDR3 protein comes from TCRdb applying MiXCR to the 5' RACE reads. The sample gives hundreds of thousands of distinct CDR3 sequences, less than 9% of which show up once; 1.6% is in the top ten. The same data also went into a second study, on yellow fever vaccine responses in identical twins.

The sequenced sample was PBMCs. The receptors were gathered from a woman younger than 35 in good health. Both conserved end residues are part of each CDR3. Each record gives: D gene, clone size, V gene, J gene, CDR3 protein, CDR3 DNA. D genes are given only for firm matches. The size of a clone is reported for some rows only, either as once, few or many, or as a class for expanded clones.

TRBD1	.	TRBV20-1	TRBJ2-2	CCARITGQGATTGELFF	TGCTGTGCTAGAATAACAGGACAGGGGGCCACCACCGGGGAGCTGTTTTTT
.	few	TRBV28	TRBJ2-1	CASNTPGLNEQFF	TGTGCCAGCAATACCCCGGGGTTGAATGAGCAGTTCTTC
.	.	TRBV10-3	TRBJ2-7	CAISESRYPELYEQYF	TGTGCCATCAGTGAGTCGCGGTACCCGGAGTTGTACGAGCAGTACTTC
TRBD2	few	TRBV20-1	TRBJ2-5	CSATSGGARETQYF	TGCAGTGCCACTAGCGGGGGGGCCCGCGAGACCCAGTACTTC
TRBD1	.	TRBV18	TRBJ1-1	CASSRAGGNTEAFF	TGTGCCAGCTCACGGGCAGGGGGGAACACTGAAGCTTTCTTT
.	.	TRBV13	TRBJ1-3	CASSLGGGDSGNTIYF	TGTGCCAGCAGCTTAGGGGGCGGTGACTCTGGAAACACCATATATTTT
TRBD2	.	TRBV20-1	TRBJ2-1	CSAIRLAGYNEQFF	TGCAGTGCTATTAGACTAGCGGGGTACAATGAGCAGTTCTTC
.	.	TRBV7-9	TRBJ1-3	CASSGWGTSGNTIYF	TGTGCCAGCAGCGGATGGGGGACCTCTGGAAACACCATATATTTT
TRBD2	.	TRBV2	TRBJ2-7	CASSEETSGRPYEQYF	TGTGCCAGCAGTGAGGAGACTAGCGGTAGACCCTACGAGCAGTACTTC
TRBD2	.	TRBV12-3/TRBV12-4	TRBJ2-3	CASSFSSGGRDTQYF	TGTGCCAGCAGTTTCTCTAGCGGGGGGCGGGATACGCAGTATTTT
.	few	TRBV6-4	TRBJ2-5	CASSEGRGGQETQYF	TGTGCCAGCAGTGAAGGCAGGGGAGGACAAGAGACCCAGTACTTC
.	few	TRBV4-1	TRBJ2-3	CASSHHAQGGMDTQYF	TGCGCCAGCAGCCACCACGCCCAGGGGGGGATGGATACGCAGTATTTT
TRBD1	many	TRBV15	TRBJ2-5	CATSRLQGQETQYF	TGTGCCACCAGCAGACTACAGGGGCAAGAGACCCAGTACTTC
.	many	TRBV12-3/TRBV12-4	TRBJ2-5	CASSLGTISRETQYF	TGTGCCAGCAGTTTGGGGACGATCAGTCGAGAGACCCAGTACTTC
TRBD2	few	TRBV20-1	TRBJ2-5	CSVIPLPAGEAETQYF	TGCAGTGTTATTCCCCTTCCAGCGGGAGAGGCAGAGACCCAGTACTTC
TRBD1	.	TRBV5-1	TRBJ2-3	CASSKTGTTDTQYF	TGCGCCAGCAGCAAGACAGGGACCACAGATACGCAGTATTTT
.	many	TRBV6-4	TRBJ2-2	CASSLGPTSHTGELFF	TGTGCCAGCAGCCTAGGGCCAACCTCACACACCGGGGAGCTGTTTTTT
TRBD2	few	TRBV7-9	TRBJ2-4	CASSLSGEGLNIQYF	TGTGCCAGCAGTCTAAGCGGGGAGGGGTTAAACATTCAGTACTTC
.	many	TRBV7-9	TRBJ2-1	CASSLALGSSYNEQFF	TGTGCCAGCAGCTTAGCGTTAGGAAGCTCCTACAATGAGCAGTTCTTC
TRBD2	.	TRBV27	TRBJ2-2	CAIGGGLNTGELFF	TGTGCCATCGGGGGGGGCCTAAACACCGGGGAGCTGTTTTTT
.	.	TRBV12-3/TRBV12-4	TRBJ2-2	CASSPLAGLGELFF	TGTGCCAGCAGCCCTCTGGCGGGGTTGGGGGAGCTGTTTTTT
TRBD1	many	TRBV5-1	TRBJ2-2	CASSPGTGGSTNTGELFF	TGCGCCAGCAGCCCCGGGACAGGGGGCTCGACGAACACCGGGGAGCTGTTTTTT
TRBD2	few	TRBV20-1	TRBJ2-2	CSARLPGTSGQTGELFF	TGCAGTGCTAGATTACCCGGGACTAGCGGGCAAACCGGGGAGCTGTTTTTT
.	many	TRBV5-1	TRBJ1-4	CASSLSAVLGAKGKLEKLFF	TGCGCCAGCAGCTTGTCCGCGGTGTTAGGGGCAAAGGGCAAACTTGAAAAACTGTTTTTT
.	few	TRBV11-2	TRBJ1-1	CASSSNRANTEAFF	TGTGCCAGCAGCTCAAACAGGGCTAACACTGAAGCTTTCTTT
TRBD1	few	TRBV5-1	TRBJ2-7	CASSRDSYSYEQYF	TGCGCCAGCAGCCGGGACAGTTACTCCTACGAGCAGTACTTC
TRBD2	.	TRBV20-1	TRBJ2-1	CSARNSAGDYNEQFF	TGCAGTGCTAGAAATTCGGCGGGGGACTACAATGAGCAGTTCTTC
TRBD2	many	TRBV12-5	TRBJ2-1	CASGSGLAGGGEQFF	TGTGCTAGTGGTTCGGGACTAGCGGGAGGAGGTGAGCAGTTCTTC
TRBD2	.	TRBV12-3/TRBV12-4	TRBJ2-5	CASSWGIAGGEETQYF	TGTGCCAGCAGCTGGGGAATAGCGGGGGGAGAAGAGACCCAGTACTTC
TRBD2	few	TRBV9	TRBJ2-1	CASSVVWTSGSHEQFF	TGTGCCAGCAGCGTAGTTTGGACTAGCGGGAGTCATGAGCAGTTCTTC
.	many	TRBV12-3/TRBV12-4	TRBJ2-1	CASGLVGSHNEQFF	TGTGCCAGCGGATTGGTAGGGTCCCACAATGAGCAGTTCTTC
.	.	TRBV2	TRBJ2-3	CASRAGQPSTDTQYF	TGTGCCAGCAGGGCGGGACAGCCTAGCACAGATACGCAGTATTTT